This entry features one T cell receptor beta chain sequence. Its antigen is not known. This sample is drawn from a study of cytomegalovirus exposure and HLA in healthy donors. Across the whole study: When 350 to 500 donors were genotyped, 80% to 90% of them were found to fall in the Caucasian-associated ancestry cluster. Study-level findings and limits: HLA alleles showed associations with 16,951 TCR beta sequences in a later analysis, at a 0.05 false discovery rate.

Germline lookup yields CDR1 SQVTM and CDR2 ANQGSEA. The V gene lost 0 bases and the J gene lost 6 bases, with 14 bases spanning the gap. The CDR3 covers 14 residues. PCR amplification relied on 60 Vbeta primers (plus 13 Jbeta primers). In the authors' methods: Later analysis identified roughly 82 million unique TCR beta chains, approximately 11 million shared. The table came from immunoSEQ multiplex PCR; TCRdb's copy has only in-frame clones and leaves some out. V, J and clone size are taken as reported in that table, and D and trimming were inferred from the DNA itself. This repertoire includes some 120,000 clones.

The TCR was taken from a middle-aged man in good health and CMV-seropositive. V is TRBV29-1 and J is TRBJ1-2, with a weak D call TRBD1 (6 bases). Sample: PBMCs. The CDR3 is CSVEDPRGIDGYTF. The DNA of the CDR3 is TGCAGCGTTGAAGATCCCAGGGGTATCGATGGCTACACCTTC.